Shown below are 19 T cell receptor beta chains from a single sample sequenced in a study of blood T cell repertoires in COVID-19. Profiled with immunoSEQ multiplex PCR; TCRdb holds only in-frame clones, not every one. The sample consists of under 200,000 clones, 88% of them appearing once. The material sequenced was PBMCs or T cells enriched from blood (not recorded which). These receptors all stem from a woman aged 45-60 years who had recovered from COVID-19.

This chain uses TRBV7-2 with TRBJ2-3, with D possibly TRBD2 on 7 matching bases. Trimming removed 0 bases from V and 6 bases from J, with 13 bases in between. In germline, CDR1 is SGHTA, CDR2 FQGNSA. This CDR3 region has 15 residues. The CDR3 coding sequence is TGTGCCAGCAGCTTAGCGGGGGGGCCAGGGGATACGCAGTATTTT. Its translation is CASSLAGGPGDTQYF.

The chain joins TRBV5-6 to TRBJ1-2, with TRBD1 identical over 7 bases. CDR1 and CDR2 from the germline V gene are SGHDT and YYEEEE. V was pared by 5 bases and J by 4 bases, with 5 bases of the junction left unmatched. This CDR3 spans 13 amino acids. CDR3 residues: CASSPTGPYGYTF. In DNA, the CDR3 is TGTGCCAGCAGTCCGACAGGGCCCTATGGCTACACCTTC.

V usage is TRBV2 and J usage is TRBJ1-4; the match to TRBD1 covers 10 bases. Germline V gene lookup returns CDR1 SNHLY and CDR2 FYNNEI. This CDR3 comprises 13 residues. Losses at the gene ends were 10 bases for V and 3 bases for J; bases not matched to a gene: 2. CDR3 sequence (DNA): TGTGCCACGGGGACAGGGGCTAATGAAAAACTGTTTTTT. Protein sequence: CATGTGANEKLFF.

This sequence joins TRBV9 and TRBJ2-7, with 7 bases that match TRBD1. CDR1 is SGDLS, CDR2 YYNGEE, per germline. This CDR3 has 16 amino acids. The J segment lost 2 bases and the V segment lost 3 bases, leaving 11 bases of the junction unmatched. The CDR3 DNA is TGTGCCAGCAGCGAGAATCGACAGGGAGCAGCCTACGAGCAGTACTTC. Translated: CASSENRQGAAYEQYF.

CDR3 sequence: CASSLRGQPSRYEQYF. In DNA, the CDR3 is TGTGCCAGCAGCTTAAGGGGACAGCCAAGCCGCTACGAGCAGTACTTC. The chain carries TRBV7-2 and TRBJ2-7; 7 bases map to TRBD1. V dropped 2 bases and J dropped 3; count of bases not matched to a gene: 10. The CDR3 extends over 16 amino acids. Germline V gene data show CDR1 as SGHTA and CDR2 as FQGNSA.

The chain links TRBV6-5 to TRBJ2-3; 12 bases are a match to TRBD2. CDR1 MNHEY and CDR2 SVGAGI come from the germline V gene. The trim removed 2 bases at V and 2 bases at J, leaving 2 bases unmatched. This CDR3 has 16 amino acids. CDR3 sequence reads: CASSYPSGGATDTQYF. CDR3 nucleotide sequence: TGTGCCAGCAGTTACCCTAGCGGGGGGGCCACAGATACGCAGTATTTT.

V and J are TRBV4-1 and TRBJ2-7; D is perhaps TRBD2 (6 bases). Germline assignment: CDR1 MGHRA and CDR2 YSYEKL. V was pared by 0 bases and J by 3 bases, with 15 bases between. CDR3 length equals 16 residues. CDR3 DNA sequence: TGCGCCAGCAGCCAAGAGGGGGACTCCTCGGGCTACGAGCAGTACTTC. Protein product: CASSQEGDSSGYEQYF.

This chain links TRBV19 with TRBJ2-7; 10 bases map to TRBD1. The CDR3 has 15 residues. Germline-derived CDR1 and CDR2 are LNHDA and SQIVND (reference sequence). V lost 2 bases to trimming and J lost 5 bases; unmatched junction nucleotides: 6. The CDR3 region is CASSIPRTGGNEQYF. CDR3 nucleotides: TGTGCCAGTAGTATACCCCGGACAGGGGGAAACGAGCAGTACTTC.

The chain employs TRBV2 and TRBJ1-5; 7 nucleotides agree with TRBD1. V lost 6 bases to trimming and J lost 5 bases; unmatched junction nucleotides: 10. The length of the CDR3 is 15 residues. CDR1 is SNHLY, CDR2 FYNNEI, per germline. CDR3 residues: CASRTGSTGDQPQHF. The CDR3, as DNA: TGTGCCAGCAGGACAGGGAGCACGGGCGATCAGCCCCAGCATTTT.

This clone was counted once. The CDR3 nucleotides read TGTGCCAGCAGCCGACAGGGGGCGGAACAGCCCCAGCATTTT. It yields the protein CASSRQGAEQPQHF. The chain joins TRBV6-5 to TRBJ1-5; 10 bases match TRBD1. Germline V gene lookup returns CDR1 MNHEY and CDR2 SVGAGI. V lost 6 bases and J lost 7; bases outside the gene matches: 6. The CDR3 extends over 14 amino acids.

This rearrangement joins TRBV7-2 to TRBJ1-6; perhaps TRBD1 as D (6 bases). The CDR3 sequence is 14 residues long. Germline CDR1 SGHTA, CDR2 FQGNSA. Trimming took off 8 bases at V and 7 bases at J, with 15 bases between the two ends. DNA of the CDR3: TGTGCCAGCTCCTTCACAGGGTACAATTCACCCCTCCACTTT. Translating it yields CASSFTGYNSPLHF.

V usage is TRBV5-1 and J usage is TRBJ1-5; 9 bases match TRBD1. The CDR3 runs to 15 residues. CDR1 and CDR2 (germline): SGHRS, YFSETQ. V dropped 4 bases and J dropped 5; count of bases not matched to a gene: 7. CDR3 region: CASSPGTGLYQPQHF. The DNA for the CDR3 is TGCGCCAGCAGCCCCGGGACAGGGTTGTATCAGCCCCAGCATTTT.

This clone was picked up one time. V and J are TRBV5-1 and TRBJ2-2; D ambiguous. The germline V gene has CDR1 SGHRS and CDR2 YFSETQ. V was clipped by 5 bases and J by 3 bases, with 8 bases between them. The CDR3 totals 13 residues. In DNA form, the CDR3 reads TGCGCCAGCAGTTATGACTACACCGGGGAGCTGTTTTTT. Amino acid sequence: CASSYDYTGELFF.

The V call is TRBV19, the J call TRBJ1-2; maybe TRBD1 (5 bases). CDR1 is LNHDA, CDR2 SQIVND, per germline (reference sequence). Deletions cut 3 bases from V and 4 bases from J, with 21 bases between. The CDR3 runs 17 residues. The CDR3 loop is CASSMDPGRQTSYGYTF. The DNA for the CDR3 is TGTGCCAGTAGTATGGACCCTGGGCGACAGACTTCCTATGGCTACACCTTC. The variable domain in full, completed from reference TRBV19 and TRBJ1-2, reads DGGITQSPKYLFRKEGQNVTLSCEQNLNHDAMYWYRQDPGQGLRLIYYSQIVNDFQKGDIAEGYSVSREKKESFPLTVTSAQKNPTAFYLCASSMDPGRQTSYGYTFGSGTRLTVV.

This rearrangement joins TRBV7-8 to TRBJ2-1, with TRBD2 matching 8 bases. The length of the CDR3 is 15 residues. Germline V lookup: CDR1 SGHVS, CDR2 FQNEAQ. J gave up 4 bases and V 5 bases, and 7 bases lay outside the gene matches. CDR3 in DNA: TGTGCCAGCAGCCCCCCCCGGGGGGGTTACAATGAGCAGTTCTTC. It encodes CASSPPRGGYNEQFF. Together with reference TRBV7-8 and TRBJ2-1, the CDR3 gives the full variable domain: GAGVSQSPRYKVAKRGQDVALRCDPISGHVSLFWYQQALGQGPEFLTYFQNEAQLDKSGLPSDRFFAERPEGSVSTLKIQRTQQEDSAVYLCASSPPRGGYNEQFFGPGTRLTVL.

The genes are TRBV6-1 and TRBJ1-5, with D maybe TRBD1 (5 bases). V gave up 3 bases and J gave up 1 base, with 10 bases separating them. The germline CDR1 and CDR2 sequences are MNHNS and SASEGT. CDR3 length equals 15 residues. The CDR3 region has the DNA TGTGCCAGCAGTGAGAGACAGAGAAGCAATCAGCCCCAGCATTTT. This encodes CASSERQRSNQPQHF.

This rearrangement joins TRBV7-2 to TRBJ1-4, with no clear D. The V end was cut by 5 bases, the J end by 4 bases, with 14 bases between. The CDR3 spans 15 residues. Germline V gives CDR1 SGHTA, CDR2 FQGNSA. CDR3 protein: CASSARVGLNEKLFF. The CDR3 DNA is TGTGCCAGCAGCGCCCGGGTCGGACTTAATGAAAAACTGTTTTTT.

The rearrangement joins TRBV9 to TRBJ2-3; maybe TRBD2 (6 bases). CDR1 and CDR2 from the germline V gene are SGDLS and YYNGEE. Deletions cut 2 bases from V and 4 bases from J, with 11 bases between. This CDR3 contains 14 residues. The CDR3, as DNA: TGTGCCAGCAGCGTCCGTCCGGGGGCAGATACGCAGTATTTT. Translated: CASSVRPGADTQYF.

The chain has TRBV2 and TRBJ2-6; D gene unclear. V lost 6 bases to trimming and J lost 2 bases, with 8 bases between them. The CDR3 is 14 residues long. Germline CDR1 SNHLY, CDR2 FYNNEI. The CDR3 is CASRRGTGANVLTF. The DNA for the CDR3 is TGTGCCAGCAGAAGAGGTACTGGGGCCAACGTCCTGACTTTC.